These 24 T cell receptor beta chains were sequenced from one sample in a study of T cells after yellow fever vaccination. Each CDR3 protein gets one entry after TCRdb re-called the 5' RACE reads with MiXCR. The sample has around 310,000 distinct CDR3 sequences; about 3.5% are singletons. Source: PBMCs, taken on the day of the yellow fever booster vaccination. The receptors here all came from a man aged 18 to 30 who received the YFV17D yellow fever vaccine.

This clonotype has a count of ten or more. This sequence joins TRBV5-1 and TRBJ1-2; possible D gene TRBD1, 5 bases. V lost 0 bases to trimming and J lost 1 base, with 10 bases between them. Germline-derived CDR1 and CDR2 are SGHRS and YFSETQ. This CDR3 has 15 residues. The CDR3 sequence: CASSLAGESNYGYTF. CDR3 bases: TGCGCCAGCAGCTTGGCGGGGGAAAGTAACTATGGCTACACCTTC.

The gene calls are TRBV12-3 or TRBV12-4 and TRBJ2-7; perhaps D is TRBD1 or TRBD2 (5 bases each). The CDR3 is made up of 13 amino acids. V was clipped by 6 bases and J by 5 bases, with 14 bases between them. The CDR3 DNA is TGTGCCAGCAGATGGAAAGGGGACCACGAGCAGTACGTC. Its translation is CASRWKGDHEQYV.

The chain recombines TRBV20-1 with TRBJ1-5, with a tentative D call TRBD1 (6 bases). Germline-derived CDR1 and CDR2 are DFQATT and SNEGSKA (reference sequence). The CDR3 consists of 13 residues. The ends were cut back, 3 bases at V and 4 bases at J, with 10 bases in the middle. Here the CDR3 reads CSARGGQNQPQHF. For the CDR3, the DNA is TGCAGTGCTAGGGGAGGACAGAATCAGCCCCAGCATTTT.

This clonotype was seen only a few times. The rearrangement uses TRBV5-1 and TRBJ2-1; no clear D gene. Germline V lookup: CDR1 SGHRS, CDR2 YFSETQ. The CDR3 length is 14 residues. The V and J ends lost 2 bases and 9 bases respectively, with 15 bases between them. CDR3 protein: CASSLSPGSGEQFF. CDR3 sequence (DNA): TGCGCCAGCAGCTTATCACCAGGTTCCGGTGAGCAGTTCTTC.

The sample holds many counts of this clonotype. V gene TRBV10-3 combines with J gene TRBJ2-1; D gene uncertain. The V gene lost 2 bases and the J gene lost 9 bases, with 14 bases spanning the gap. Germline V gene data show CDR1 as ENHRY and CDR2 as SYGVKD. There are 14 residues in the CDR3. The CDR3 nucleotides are TGTGCCATCAGTGAGCCTTTCCCCGGATCTGAGCAGTTCTTC. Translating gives CAISEPFPGSEQFF.

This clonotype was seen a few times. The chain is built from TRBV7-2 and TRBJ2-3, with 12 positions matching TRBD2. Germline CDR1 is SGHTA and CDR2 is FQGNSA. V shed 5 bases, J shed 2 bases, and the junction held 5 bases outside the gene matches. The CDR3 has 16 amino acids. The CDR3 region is CASSTGLAGFTDTQYF. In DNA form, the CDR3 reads TGTGCCAGCAGCACCGGACTAGCGGGGTTCACAGATACGCAGTATTTT.

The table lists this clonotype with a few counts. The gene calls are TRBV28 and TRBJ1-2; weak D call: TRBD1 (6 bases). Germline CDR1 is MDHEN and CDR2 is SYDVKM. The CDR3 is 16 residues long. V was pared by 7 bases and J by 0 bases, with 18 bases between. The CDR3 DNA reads TGTGCCAGCACCTTGGACAGTTCGGGAACTAACTATGGCTACACCTTC. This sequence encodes CASTLDSSGTNYGYTF.

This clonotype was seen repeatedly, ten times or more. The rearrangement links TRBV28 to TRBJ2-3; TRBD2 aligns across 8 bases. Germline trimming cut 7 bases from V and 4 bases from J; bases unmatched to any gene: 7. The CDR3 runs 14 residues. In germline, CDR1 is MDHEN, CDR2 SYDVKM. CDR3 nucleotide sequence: TGTGCCAGCACTCGGACTAGCTGGGCAGATACGCAGTATTTT. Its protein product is CASTRTSWADTQYF.

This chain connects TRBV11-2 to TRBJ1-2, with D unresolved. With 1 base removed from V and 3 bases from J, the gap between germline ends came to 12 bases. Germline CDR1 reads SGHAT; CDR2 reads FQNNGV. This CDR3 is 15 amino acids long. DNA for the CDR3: TGTGCCAGCAGCTTAGTCCCCGGACTATACTATGGCTACACCTTC. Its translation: CASSLVPGLYYGYTF.

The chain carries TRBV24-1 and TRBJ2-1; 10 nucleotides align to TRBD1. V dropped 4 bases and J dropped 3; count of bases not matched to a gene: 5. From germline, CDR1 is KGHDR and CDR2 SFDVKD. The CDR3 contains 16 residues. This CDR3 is CATSEDGTGDYNEQFF. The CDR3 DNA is TGTGCCACCAGTGAAGACGGGACAGGGGACTACAATGAGCAGTTCTTC.

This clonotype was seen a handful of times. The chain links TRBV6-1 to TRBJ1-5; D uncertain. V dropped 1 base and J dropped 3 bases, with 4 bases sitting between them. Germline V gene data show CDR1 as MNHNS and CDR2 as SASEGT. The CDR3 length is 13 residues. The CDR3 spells CASSEGINQPQHF. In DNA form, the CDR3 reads TGTGCCAGCAGTGAAGGGATCAATCAGCCCCAGCATTTT.

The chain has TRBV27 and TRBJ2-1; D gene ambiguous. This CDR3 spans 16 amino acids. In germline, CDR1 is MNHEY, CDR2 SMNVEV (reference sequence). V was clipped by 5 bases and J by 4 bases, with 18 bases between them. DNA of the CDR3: TGTGCCAGCAGTACGAACAGCCTGTCGCTTTACAATGAGCAGTTCTTC. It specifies CASSTNSLSLYNEQFF.

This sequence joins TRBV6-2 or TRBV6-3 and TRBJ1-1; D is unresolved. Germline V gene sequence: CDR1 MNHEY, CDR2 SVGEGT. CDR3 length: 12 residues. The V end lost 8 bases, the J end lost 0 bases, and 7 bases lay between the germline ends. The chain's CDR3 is CASGAMNTEAFF. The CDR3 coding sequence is TGTGCCAGCGGTGCGATGAACACTGAAGCTTTCTTT.

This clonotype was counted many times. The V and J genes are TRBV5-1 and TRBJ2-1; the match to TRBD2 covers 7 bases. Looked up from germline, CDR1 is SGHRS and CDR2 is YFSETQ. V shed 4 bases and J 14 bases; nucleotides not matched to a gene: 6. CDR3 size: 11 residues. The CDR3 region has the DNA TGCGCCAGCAGCGGGAGGGGCGATAAGTTCTTC. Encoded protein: CASSGRGDKFF.

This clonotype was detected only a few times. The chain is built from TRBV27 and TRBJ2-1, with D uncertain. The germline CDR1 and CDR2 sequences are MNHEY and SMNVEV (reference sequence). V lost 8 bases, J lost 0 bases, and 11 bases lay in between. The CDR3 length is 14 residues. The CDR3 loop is CASRYLSSYNEQFF. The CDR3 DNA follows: TGTGCCAGCCGATACTTGAGCTCCTACAATGAGCAGTTCTTC.

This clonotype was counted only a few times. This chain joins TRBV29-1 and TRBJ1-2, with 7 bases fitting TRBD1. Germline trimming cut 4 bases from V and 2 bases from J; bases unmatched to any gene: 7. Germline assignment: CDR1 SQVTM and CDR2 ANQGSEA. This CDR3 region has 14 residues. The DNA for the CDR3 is TGCAGCGTTGGAAGGGACAGTCGAAACTATGGCTACACCTTC. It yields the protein CSVGRDSRNYGYTF.

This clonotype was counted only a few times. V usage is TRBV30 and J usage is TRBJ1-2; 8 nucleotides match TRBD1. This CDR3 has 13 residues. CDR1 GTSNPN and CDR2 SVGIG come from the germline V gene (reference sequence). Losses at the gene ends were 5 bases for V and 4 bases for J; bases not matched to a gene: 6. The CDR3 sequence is CAWGRTGSYGYTF. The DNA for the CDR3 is TGTGCCTGGGGCCGGACAGGGTCCTATGGCTACACCTTC.

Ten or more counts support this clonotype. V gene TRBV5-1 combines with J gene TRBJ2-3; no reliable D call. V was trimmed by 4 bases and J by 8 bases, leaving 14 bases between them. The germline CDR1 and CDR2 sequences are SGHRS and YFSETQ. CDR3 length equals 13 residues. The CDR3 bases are TGCGCCAGCAGCCCGGACGGAGATGGTACGCAGTATTTT. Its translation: CASSPDGDGTQYF.

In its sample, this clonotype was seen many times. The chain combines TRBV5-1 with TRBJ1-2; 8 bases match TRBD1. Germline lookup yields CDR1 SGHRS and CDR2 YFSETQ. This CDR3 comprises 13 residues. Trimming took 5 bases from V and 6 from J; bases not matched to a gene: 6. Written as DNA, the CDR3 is TGCGCCAGCAGGGTCCAGGGGGCTGATGGCTACACCTTC. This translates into CASRVQGADGYTF.

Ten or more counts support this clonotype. CDR3 coding DNA: TGCGCCAGCAGCGTCGACAGGGGTTGGTATGGCTACACCTTC. Translating gives CASSVDRGWYGYTF. This chain uses TRBV5-1 with TRBJ1-2; 8 nucleotides line up with TRBD1. Germline CDR1 and CDR2: SGHRS and YFSETQ. The CDR3 is 14 residues long. Trimming at V came to 4 bases and at J to 5 bases, leaving 7 bases not matched to a gene.

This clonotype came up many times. In DNA form, the CDR3 reads TGTGCCAGCAGCTGGGTCAATGAGCAGTTCTTC. This codes for CASSWVNEQFF. The J gene is TRBJ2-1, the V gene TRBV5-6; D remains ambiguous. This CDR3 has 11 amino acids. In germline, CDR1 is SGHDT, CDR2 YYEEEE. V lost 3 bases, J lost 6 bases, and 4 bases lay in between.

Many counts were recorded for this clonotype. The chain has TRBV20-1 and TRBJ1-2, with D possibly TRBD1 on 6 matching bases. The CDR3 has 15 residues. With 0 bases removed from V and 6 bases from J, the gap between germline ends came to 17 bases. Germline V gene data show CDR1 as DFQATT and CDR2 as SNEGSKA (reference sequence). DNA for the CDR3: TGCAGTGCTAGAGATCTGTGGCAGGGGACTCATGGCTACACCTTC. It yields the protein CSARDLWQGTHGYTF.

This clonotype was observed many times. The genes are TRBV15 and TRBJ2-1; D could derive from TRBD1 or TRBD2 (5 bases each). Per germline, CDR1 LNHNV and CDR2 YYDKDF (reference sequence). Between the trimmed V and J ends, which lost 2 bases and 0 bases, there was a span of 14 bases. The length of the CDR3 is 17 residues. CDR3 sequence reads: CATSRTGTVNSYNEQFF. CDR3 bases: TGTGCCACCAGCAGAACCGGGACCGTCAACTCCTACAATGAGCAGTTCTTC.

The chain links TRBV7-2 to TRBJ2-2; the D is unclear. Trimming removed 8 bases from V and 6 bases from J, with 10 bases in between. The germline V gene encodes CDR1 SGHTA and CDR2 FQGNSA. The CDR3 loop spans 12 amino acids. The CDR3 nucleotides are TGTGCCAGCGGCCGGTGGCCCGGGGAGCTGTTTTTT. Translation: CASGRWPGELFF.